This T cell receptor beta chain was sequenced for a study of T-cell reconstitution after alpha-beta-depleted transplantation in children. Study-wide results and limits: At one year after transplant, newly produced T cells mostly accounted for T-cell counts and diversity. Where alpha-beta T cells came from about two months after transplant was reportedly several hundred expanded graft clones. Recipient T cells and thymic progenitors that survived were the source of the high TCRbeta diversity seen at day 60 in some patients.

The CDR3 length is 15 residues. Trimming cost V 2 bases and J 2 bases, with 12 bases left between them. This clonotype was observed a few times. The antigen is undetermined. A library of TCRbeta sequences, prepared with unique molecular identifiers, was generated. TCRdb re-derived calls from the PCR reads in MiXCR, one entry per CDR3 protein. Counted here are 250,000 to 400,000 distinct CDR3 sequences, 23% occurring once; the ten biggest clones make up 11%. The sequences come from PBMCs, mostly from graft donor cells, collected 180 days after TCRalphabeta/CD19-depleted stem cell transplant. This sequence originates from a male patient under 18 who had a stem cell transplant for acute lymphoblastic leukemia, so the T cells may come from the graft donor. The chain links TRBV12-3 or TRBV12-4 to TRBJ1-2, with D uncertain. The CDR3 DNA sequence: TGTGCCAGCAGTTTAAATCTTTTCGAAAACTATGGCTACACCTTC. Its protein is CASSLNLFENYGYTF.